This T cell receptor beta chain was recorded in a study of cytomegalovirus exposure and HLA in healthy donors. Germline V gene sequence: CDR1 LNHNV, CDR2 YYDKDF (reference sequence). The CDR3 has 13 residues. V lost 5 bases to trimming and J lost 7 bases; unmatched junction nucleotides: 4. The PCR had 60 Vbeta and 13 Jbeta primers. TCRdb's copy holds only in-frame clones and misses some; the assay was immunoSEQ multiplex PCR. Here the sample spans roughly 170,000 clones, around 80% being singletons. Regarding this clone: What it binds is unknown.

Study-level points and caveats: Per a later analysis, HLA-associated TCR beta chains showed more clonal expansion than other, equally common TCR beta chains. Most TCR sequences proved rare, with some public TCRs found in many donors. Per published reports, the classifier diagnosed cytomegalovirus status with high specificity and sensitivity.

Sequenced: PBMCs. This receptor was obtained from a man aged 18-30 years in good health and CMV-seronegative. The J gene is TRBJ2-1, the V gene TRBV15; 8 nucleotides agree with TRBD1. The CDR3 sequence is CATSPGGSNEQFF. Written as DNA, the CDR3 is TGTGCCACCAGCCCAGGGGGCTCGAATGAGCAGTTCTTC.